This T cell receptor beta chain stems from a study of cytomegalovirus exposure and HLA in healthy donors. Primers for the PCR totalled 60 Vbeta and 13 Jbeta. Sequencing used immunoSEQ multiplex PCR; TCRdb keeps in-frame clones, though not all of them. The sample lists 150,000 to 200,000 clones; around 83% were seen once. Details on this clone: The antigen remains unidentified.

CDR1 is MNHEY, CDR2 SVGAGI, per germline. V lost 4 bases and J lost 3; bases outside the gene matches: 9. CDR3 length: 16 residues. Study findings and constraints: In a later analysis, V- and J-gene trimming of beta chains associated with a DCLRE1C missense variant, replicated independently. Indistinguishability led to the exclusion of some V segments, TRBV6-2 and TRBV6-3 included.

The sequence was collected from a middle-aged man in good health and CMV-seropositive. The V call is TRBV6-5, the J call TRBJ1-1; 9 nucleotides line up with TRBD1. The sample taken for sequencing was PBMCs. CDR3 DNA: TGTGCCAGCAGTTCAAATCTACAGGGGGCGGACACTGAAGCTTTCTTT. This codes for CASSSNLQGADTEAFF.